The 22 T cell receptor beta chains listed next were all sequenced from one sample in a study of CD8 T cells in Susac syndrome. RNA totalling about 0.45 to 1 ug underwent reverse transcription with random hexamers. TCRdb used MiXCR to reprocess the immunoSEQ multiplex PCR reads, holding one entry per CDR3 protein. The top ten hold about 0.08% of the sample, which has 110,000 to 150,000 distinct CDR3 sequences, nearly 97% seen once. The sequenced sample consisted of CD4+ T cells from PBMCs. The origin of the receptors is a human donor with Susac syndrome.

The V gene is TRBV15, the J gene TRBJ2-7, with 8 bases lining up with TRBD1. Germline CDR1 LNHNV, CDR2 YYDKDF (reference sequence). Trimming cost V 4 bases and J 4 bases; bases outside gene matches: 12. There are 16 residues in the CDR3. The CDR3 region is CATSNHISDRVYEQYF. The CDR3 region has the DNA TGTGCCACCAGCAATCATATTTCGGACAGGGTTTACGAGCAGTACTTC.

The CDR3 is CASSLAGADLNQPQHF. The CDR3 DNA follows: TGCGCCAGCAGCTTGGCAGGGGCCGATCTAAATCAGCCCCAGCATTTT. This rearrangement joins TRBV5-1 to TRBJ1-5, with TRBD1 as a possible D gene (6 bases). The germline V and J ends were trimmed by 0 bases and 4 bases, with 14 bases remaining between them. Germline CDR1 and CDR2: SGHRS and YFSETQ. CDR3 size: 16 residues. Full variable domain (missing parts from reference TRBV5-1 and TRBJ1-5): KAGVTQTPRYLIKTRGQQVTLSCSPISGHRSVSWYQQTPGQGLQFLFEYFSETQRNKGNFPGRFSGRQFSNSRSEMNVSTLELGDSALYLCASSLAGADLNQPQHFGDGTRLSIL.

The rearrangement uses TRBV28 and TRBJ1-1, with D maybe TRBD1 (5 bases). The CDR3 spans 14 residues. Germline-derived CDR1 and CDR2 are MDHEN and SYDVKM. V was shortened by 2 bases and J by 4 bases, with 11 bases between the two germline ends. CDR3 sequence reads: CASSLGGVGTEAFF. The DNA of the CDR3 is TGTGCCAGCAGTTTAGGAGGGGTCGGCACTGAAGCTTTCTTT. Together with reference TRBV28 and TRBJ1-1, the CDR3 gives the full variable domain: DVKVTQSSRYLVKRTGEKVFLECVQDMDHENMFWYRQDPGLGLRLIYFSYDVKMKEKGDIPEGYSVSREKKERFSLILESASTNQTSMYLCASSLGGVGTEAFFGQGTRLTVV.

The rearrangement links TRBV2 to TRBJ1-5; D remains unclear. Germline loops: CDR1 SNHLY, CDR2 FYNNEI. The V and J ends lost 7 bases and 0 bases respectively, with 7 bases between them. The CDR3 is 13 amino acids. The CDR3 nucleotides read TGTGCCAGCAAGACGGATAGCAATCAGCCCCAGCATTTT. It encodes CASKTDSNQPQHF.

The rearrangement links TRBV4-1 to TRBJ1-2, with TRBD1 matching over 7 bases. After removal of 5 bases from V and 8 bases from J, the junction contained 8 bases not matched to a gene. Germline V gene data show CDR1 as MGHRA and CDR2 as YSYEKL. The CDR3 length is 13 residues. CDR3 nucleotides: TGCGCCAGCAGCAGAACAGGGGCGGAAGGCTACACCTTC. This encodes CASSRTGAEGYTF.

The CDR3 bases are TGTGCCAGCGGATACGCGGGGGGTACCGGGGGGGCCCAGTACTTC. Protein: CASGYAGGTGGAQYF. The chain uses TRBV6-6 and TRBJ2-5; 8 nucleotides agree with TRBD2. Germline CDR1 MNHNY, CDR2 SVGAGI (reference sequence). The CDR3 loop spans 15 amino acids. V dropped 8 bases and J dropped 9; count of bases not matched to a gene: 17.

The chain links TRBV12-3 or TRBV12-4 to TRBJ2-5, with D possibly matching TRBD2 (6 bases). The CDR3 extends over 14 amino acids. V shed 4 bases and J shed 5 bases, with 14 bases lying between them. The CDR3 loop reads CASSSAGIRETQYF. The CDR3 DNA sequence: TGTGCCAGCAGTTCCGCGGGGATCAGGGAGACCCAGTACTTC.

The V call is TRBV20-1, the J call TRBJ2-2; 7 bases match TRBD1. The CDR3 extends over 15 amino acids. The junction had 5 bases not matched to a gene; V was cut back by 3 bases and J by 1 base. Germline CDR1 is DFQATT and CDR2 is SNEGSKA (reference sequence). The CDR3 protein is CSARNRGQNTGELFF. CDR3 coding DNA: TGCAGTGCTAGGAACAGGGGTCAGAACACCGGGGAGCTGTTTTTT.

The chain is built from TRBV3-1 and TRBJ2-2; 10 bases fit TRBD2. This CDR3 region has 15 residues. V shed 3 bases, J shed 5 bases, and the junction held 3 bases outside the gene matches. Germline V lookup: CDR1 LGHDT, CDR2 YNNKEL (reference sequence). CDR3 protein: CASSHASGRTGELFF. In DNA form, the CDR3 reads TGTGCCAGCAGCCATGCTAGCGGGAGAACCGGGGAGCTGTTTTTT.

V usage is TRBV4-1 and J usage is TRBJ1-5; a weak D match, TRBD1 (6 bases). Between the trimmed V and J ends, which lost 0 bases and 7 bases, there was a span of 13 bases. This CDR3 is 15 amino acids long. Germline-derived CDR1 and CDR2 are MGHRA and YSYEKL. CDR3 in DNA: TGCGCCAGCAGCCAAGATCACAGGGTTCACCAGCCCCAGCATTTT. Its protein product is CASSQDHRVHQPQHF.

The DNA for the CDR3 is TGTGCCAGCAGCGGCCTAAGGGTTTACGCCCTCCACTTT. The encoded protein is CASSGLRVYALHF. The chain carries TRBV11-2 and TRBJ1-6, with no clear D. The CDR3 is made up of 13 amino acids. The V and J ends lost 5 bases and 14 bases respectively, with 16 bases between them. In germline, CDR1 is SGHAT, CDR2 FQNNGV.

This clonotype was observed a single time. The gene calls are TRBV6-6 and TRBJ2-7, with a tentative D call TRBD1 (6 bases). The CDR3 covers 11 residues. The V gene's germline CDR1 is MNHNY and CDR2 SVGAGI (reference sequence). V was cut by 8 bases and J by 2 bases, with 7 bases left in between. The CDR3 sequence: CASGDTYEQYF. CDR3 nucleotides: TGTGCCAGCGGGGACACCTACGAGCAGTACTTC.

The chain combines TRBV7-2 with TRBJ2-1; 9 positions match TRBD1. CDR1 SGHTA and CDR2 FQGNSA come from the germline V gene. This CDR3 region has 15 residues. V was clipped by 4 bases and J by 2 bases; unmatched bases: 3. CDR3 in amino acids: CASSSDRGAYNEQFF. The CDR3, as DNA: TGTGCCAGCAGCTCCGACAGGGGGGCCTACAATGAGCAGTTCTTC.

The chain carries TRBV10-3 and TRBJ2-7; TRBD1 is a possible D gene (6 bases). V lost 6 bases and J lost 7, with 16 bases in between. Germline V lookup: CDR1 ENHRY, CDR2 SYGVKD. The CDR3 length is 13 residues. CDR3 sequence: CAIRQGPDGEQYF. CDR3 nucleotides: TGTGCCATCAGACAGGGACCTGATGGTGAGCAGTACTTC.

This clonotype occurred once. V gene TRBV6-6 combines with J gene TRBJ2-3, with D perhaps TRBD2 (5 bases). This CDR3 comprises 15 residues. Germline loops: CDR1 MNHNY, CDR2 SVGAGI (reference sequence). The V end was cut by 4 bases, the J end by 0 bases, with 11 bases between. This chain's CDR3 is CASSSGGGSTDTQYF. CDR3 bases: TGTGCCAGCAGTTCCGGCGGCGGGAGCACAGATACGCAGTATTTT.

The chain joins TRBV7-2 to TRBJ2-3; D unresolved. From germline, CDR1 is SGHTA and CDR2 FQGNSA. Trimming took 2 bases from V and 2 from J, leaving 8 bases between them. The CDR3 spans 14 residues. CDR3 loop: CASSLLQPTDTQYF. In DNA form, the CDR3 reads TGTGCCAGCAGCTTACTCCAGCCCACAGATACGCAGTATTTT.

This chain connects TRBV29-1 to TRBJ2-7, with 9 bases that match TRBD1. The CDR3 is 12 amino acids. After removal of 4 bases from V and 8 bases from J, the junction contained 6 bases not matched to a gene. From germline, CDR1 is SQVTM and CDR2 ANQGSEA. Here the CDR3 reads CSVALGTGKQYF. The DNA for the CDR3 is TGCAGCGTTGCCCTCGGGACAGGGAAGCAGTACTTC.

The chain carries TRBV5-1 and TRBJ2-7; 9 nucleotides line up with TRBD1. Germline CDR1 SGHRS, CDR2 YFSETQ. The CDR3 runs 15 residues. V shed 5 bases and J 1 base; nucleotides not matched to a gene: 7. As DNA, the CDR3 is TGCGCCAGCAGACCGGACAGGGGAATTTCCTACGAGCAGTACTTC. As protein: CASRPDRGISYEQYF.

The rearrangement joins TRBV5-1 to TRBJ2-1; TRBD1 is a possible D gene (5 bases). The CDR3 runs to 15 residues. The V end was cut by 0 bases, the J end by 3 bases, with 10 bases between. CDR1 is SGHRS, CDR2 YFSETQ, per germline. CDR3 region: CASSLEDIRYNEQFF. Here the CDR3 DNA reads TGCGCCAGCAGCTTGGAGGACATTCGCTACAATGAGCAGTTCTTC.

The chain employs TRBV12-3 or TRBV12-4 and TRBJ2-3; D is ambiguous. V was trimmed by 4 bases and J by 1 base, leaving 18 bases between them. The CDR3 sequence is 17 residues long. The CDR3 region has the DNA TGTGCCAGCAGTTCCAAATTTACAAGAAGGGGCACAGATACGCAGTATTTT. Encoded protein: CASSSKFTRRGTDTQYF.

The chain links TRBV9 to TRBJ1-2; D is unclear. This CDR3 is built from 15 residues. Germline CDR1 and CDR2: SGDLS and YYNGEE. V was cut by 1 base and J by 9 bases, with 19 bases left in between. As DNA, the CDR3 is TGTGCCAGCAGCGTAATGGCCGAGAACCCCGTCAGCTACACCTTC. Amino acid sequence: CASSVMAENPVSYTF.

DNA for the CDR3: TGTGCCACCAGCGGAGGTCGACGCCCCCAGTACTTC. Its translation is CATSGGRRPQYF. V is TRBV15 and J is TRBJ2-5; D perhaps matches TRBD2 (5 bases). Trimming pared 5 bases from V and 9 bases from J, leaving 13 bases between. From germline, CDR1 is LNHNV and CDR2 YYDKDF (reference sequence). The CDR3 is 12 amino acids.